This T cell receptor beta chain was sequenced during a study of T cells in Graves' hyperthyroidism and ophthalmopathy. Study-wide points: The model's output predicted ophthalmopathy at a median of roughly 6 months prior to onset. The blood repertoire included most of the expanded thyroid clonotypes above 0.001.

With regard to this clonotype: As yet, its antigen is unknown.

RNA transcripts yielded amplified TCR beta CDR3 regions. First-round RT-PCR targeting the TCR CDR3 was performed with the HTBI primer set. MiXCR, run by TCRdb on the multiplex PCR reads, gives a single entry per CDR3 protein. The table lists about 500,000 distinct CDR3 sequences, 46% of them singletons, with roughly 45% in the top ten. Clinical symptoms, serum thyroxine, TRAb, thyroid ultrasound and orbital computed tomography established diagnosis. V was cut by 2 bases and J by 5 bases, with 16 bases left in between. Germline loops: CDR1 SGDLS, CDR2 YYNGEE. This CDR3 has 16 amino acids. This sequence was found in an adult woman with Graves' disease, either hyperthyroidism or ophthalmopathy (not recorded which). This chain links TRBV9 with TRBJ1-4; D perhaps matches TRBD1 (6 bases). The specimen was peripheral blood or thyroid tissue (not recorded which). CDR3 in DNA: TGTGCCAGCAGCGTCTTAGACAGGAAAAGAAATGAAAAACTGTTTTTT. It is translated as CASSVLDRKRNEKLFF. Complete variable domain (other parts from reference TRBV9 and TRBJ1-4): DSGVTQTPKHLITATGQRVTLRCSPRSGDLSVYWYQQSLDQGLQFLIQYYNGEERAKGNILERFSAQQFPDLHSELNLSSLELGDSALYFCASSVLDRKRNEKLFFGSGTQLSVL.